This T cell receptor (beta chain) was captured in a study of blood T cell repertoires in COVID-19. The overall study: Sites across the United States, Italy and Spain contributed samples from acute and convalescent COVID-19. Sources were T cells, B-cell-depleted T cells, or PBMCs; the material itself was cDNA or gDNA.

The CDR3 covers 18 residues. The germline V gene has CDR1 MGHRA and CDR2 YSYEKL. The ends were cut back, 1 base at V and 9 bases at J, with 22 bases in the middle. Participants were placed into cohorts based on the clinical history they reported. In the original analysis: Amplifying reference gene primers gave estimates of nucleated cell counts. The table came from immunoSEQ multiplex PCR; TCRdb's copy has only in-frame clones and leaves some out. The V and J calls and clone size are taken from that table; D and trimming were inferred from the DNA. The sample carries 200,000 to 250,000 clones, 80% to 90% recorded once.

The chain has TRBV4-1 and TRBJ1-6; D gene unclear. The specimen sequenced was PBMCs or T cells enriched from blood (not recorded which). This sequence originates from a man aged 45-65 years who had been exposed to COVID-19. The CDR3 loop is CASSQVGAASSRLSPLHF. CDR3 sequence (DNA): TGCGCCAGCAGCCAAGTAGGAGCAGCTTCAAGCCGTCTTTCACCCCTCCACTTT.